The text below deals with one TCR beta chain. Its antigen is unknown. This sample is part of a study of cytomegalovirus exposure and HLA in healthy donors. Overall study findings and caveats: The classifier reportedly diagnosed cytomegalovirus status with high sensitivity and specificity. TCR beta sequences reportedly predicted the HLA-A and HLA-B alleles of most subjects accurately. Exclusion as indistinguishable affected some V segments, including TRBV6-2 and TRBV6-3.

Trimming pared 5 bases from V and 4 bases from J, leaving 14 bases between. The CDR3 is made up of 14 amino acids. Per the germline V gene, CDR1 is MNHEY and CDR2 is SMNVEV (reference sequence). Vbeta (60) and Jbeta (13) primers were used in the PCR. Profiled with immunoSEQ multiplex PCR; TCRdb holds only in-frame clones, not every one. Of about 120,000 clones detected, about 80% appear once; the ten largest clones hold 1.8%. Sequencing was performed on PBMCs. The sequence derives from a young man in good health and CMV-seronegative. The chain employs TRBV27 and TRBJ1-1; tentatively, D is TRBD1 (5 bases). CDR3 nucleotide sequence: TGTGCCAGCAGTAAATACGGGGGTAGCACTGAAGCTTTCTTT. Its translation: CASSKYGGSTEAFF.